A selection of T cell receptor beta chains follows, all from one sample in a study of T cell changes during pregnancy in multiple sclerosis. TCRdb's copy holds only in-frame clones and misses some; the assay was immunoSEQ multiplex PCR. Found here are about 80,000 clones, about 91% of them singletons; the top ten hold 2% to 3%. The source was peripheral blood, collected before pregnancy. Source of these receptors: a female donor with multiple sclerosis, enrolled in a pregnancy study. Both conserved end residues are part of each CDR3. D genes are given only for firm matches. A clone size is listed for some rows: how often the clone was seen (once, few, many), or a class if it is expanded.

abundance	v_gene	j_gene	d_gene	CDR3aa
-	TRBV27	TRBJ1-2	-	CASSPLGSRIDGYTF
-	TRBV29-1	TRBJ2-7	-	CSVEGWNAGGEQYF
-	TRBV7-2	TRBJ2-1	TRBD2	CASSLTSGRHNEQFF
-	TRBV15	TRBJ2-7	TRBD2	CATSRDGASGILYF
-	TRBV11-2	TRBJ2-1	TRBD2	CASSLDGWLAGGENNEQFF
once	TRBV5-4	TRBJ2-2	TRBD1	CASSRQGAGELFF
once	TRBV7-9	TRBJ2-1	TRBD2	CASSSTSTPYNEQFF
-	TRBV5-4	TRBJ2-3	TRBD1	CASSLAGQGFGTQYF
-	TRBV27	TRBJ2-7	TRBD2	CASSSSGLAGLQLYEQYF
-	TRBV29-1	TRBJ2-3	TRBD2	CSVKGGTSGTGTDTQYF
-	TRBV7-2	TRBJ2-7	TRBD2	CASSIPGLASYEQYF
-	TRBV28	TRBJ2-5	TRBD1	CASRRRVGTAQETQYF
-	TRBV5-4	TRBJ2-1	TRBD2	CASSGGLGRYNEQFF
-	TRBV28	TRBJ1-5	-	CASSLFTGGNQPQHF
-	TRBV9	TRBJ2-1	-	CASSVSPSGTAQFF
-	TRBV2	TRBJ1-1	-	CASKGPKGYGTEAFF
-	TRBV27	TRBJ2-5	-	CASRAWVGETQYF
few	TRBV5-1	TRBJ2-3	-	CASSLPGQLRTDTQYF
-	TRBV10-3	TRBJ1-1	-	CATWTDQNTEAFF
-	TRBV5-1	TRBJ1-2	TRBD1	CASSLAGGGYGYTF
-	TRBV29-1	TRBJ2-5	-	CSVQGGQETQYF
-	TRBV5-1	TRBJ2-3	TRBD1	CASSLNKQGLGTDTQYF
-	TRBV2	TRBJ2-5	TRBD2	CASSEGLAETQYF
-	TRBV6-5	TRBJ1-1	-	CASSPKYSRNTEAFF
-	TRBV7-9	TRBJ2-4	TRBD2	CASSLARGGTMNIQYF
-	TRBV6-1	TRBJ2-7	-	CASSGPPSYEQYF
-	TRBV5-4	TRBJ2-7	-	CASSLAQGVYEQYF
-	TRBV30	TRBJ2-3	TRBD2	CAWRKVGGADTQYF
-	TRBV19	TRBJ2-2	-	CASSAQANTGELFF
-	TRBV10-3	TRBJ2-7	TRBD1	CAISGLRDSQVRRF
-	TRBV18	TRBJ1-1	TRBD1	CASSPMTGETEAFF
-	TRBV6-5	TRBJ2-2	-	CASRGSTGELFF
-	TRBV28	TRBJ2-1	-	CASTTNDRWSSYNEQFF
-	TRBV2	TRBJ2-7	TRBD1	CASSVDRGKYEQYF
few	TRBV5-5	TRBJ2-7	-	CASTRRAGYEQYF
-	TRBV29-1	TRBJ2-7	TRBD2	CSVLSGRSYEQYF
-	TRBV28	TRBJ1-1	TRBD1	CAISGTGNTEAFF
-	TRBV10-1	TRBJ2-3	-	CASRGQMFTDTQYF
-	TRBV6-1	TRBJ1-1	-	CASSRILNTEAFF
-	TRBV6-5	TRBJ2-7	-	CASSYLASSYEQYF
-	TRBV5-4	TRBJ1-4	TRBD1	CASSFGRGGRTNEKLFF
-	TRBV2	TRBJ1-1	-	CASSGDYMVNTEAFF
few	TRBV4-3	TRBJ2-3	-	CASSQDHSPHTDTQYF